This entry lists 21 T cell receptor beta chains sequenced from one sample in a study of blood T cell repertoires in COVID-19. Generated by immunoSEQ multiplex PCR, the TCRdb table keeps only in-frame clones and is missing some. The sample comprises roughly 100,000 clones, about 86% of which are singletons, and approximately 1.8% rests with the top ten. The source material was peripheral blood. The receptors were sampled from a man at least 80 years old with acute or convalescent COVID-19.

This rearrangement joins TRBV29-1 to TRBJ2-1; D may be TRBD2 (5 bases). The V end was cut by 1 base, the J end by 0 bases, with 13 bases between. CDR1 is SQVTM, CDR2 ANQGSEA, per germline. This CDR3 has 16 residues. The CDR3 loop is CSVEGGAHSSYNEQFF. Written as DNA, the CDR3 is TGCAGCGTTGAAGGGGGAGCTCACAGCTCCTACAATGAGCAGTTCTTC.

The CDR3 region has the DNA TGCGCCAGCAGCTTGGACGGGATGAACACTGAAGCTTTCTTT. Protein sequence: CASSLDGMNTEAFF. This chain joins TRBV5-1 and TRBJ1-1; D gene uncertain. V was cut by 0 bases and J by 0 bases, with 6 bases left in between. There are 14 residues in the CDR3. Germline lookup yields CDR1 SGHRS and CDR2 YFSETQ.

This clone appeared a few times. This rearrangement joins TRBV28 to TRBJ2-1; D is undetermined. CDR3 length: 14 residues. V was pared by 2 bases and J by 4 bases, with 9 bases between. Per germline, CDR1 MDHEN and CDR2 SYDVKM. Here the CDR3 reads CASSLSLDYNEQFF. The CDR3 DNA reads TGTGCCAGCAGTTTAAGCCTAGATTACAATGAGCAGTTCTTC.

The CDR3 DNA reads TGTGCCAGCAGCGTTACAGACAGGGGCTTTTATGGCTACACCTTC. Its protein is CASSVTDRGFYGYTF. This sequence joins TRBV9 and TRBJ1-2; TRBD1 matches 8 bases. Trimming removed 2 bases from V and 5 bases from J; junction bases left unmatched: 8. Germline CDR1 SGDLS, CDR2 YYNGEE. The CDR3 covers 15 residues. The full variable domain, completed using reference TRBV9 and TRBJ1-2, is DSGVTQTPKHLITATGQRVTLRCSPRSGDLSVYWYQQSLDQGLQFLIQYYNGEERAKGNILERFSAQQFPDLHSELNLSSLELGDSALYFCASSVTDRGFYGYTFGSGTRLTVV.

V gene TRBV5-1 combines with J gene TRBJ2-5, with TRBD1 matching 8 bases. This CDR3 has 14 amino acids. Germline V gene sequence: CDR1 SGHRS, CDR2 YFSETQ. V trimming: 2 bases; J trimming: 2 bases; junction bases outside the gene matches: 2. The DNA for the CDR3 is TGCGCCAGCAGCTTTAACAGGGGGCAAGAGACCCAGTACTTC. Translating gives CASSFNRGQETQYF.

V and J are TRBV2 and TRBJ2-5, with D possibly matching TRBD2 (5 bases). V was cut by 11 bases and J by 7 bases, with 23 bases left in between. CDR3 length: 14 residues. The V gene's germline CDR1 is SNHLY and CDR2 FYNNEI. The CDR3 sequence is CACKSLVQTGTQYF. Here the CDR3 DNA reads TGTGCCTGCAAATCACTAGTACAAACGGGGACCCAGTACTTC.

The V and J genes are TRBV4-3 and TRBJ2-1; TRBD2 agrees at 7 bases. Germline V lookup: CDR1 LGHNA, CDR2 YSLEER. V was pared by 0 bases and J by 0 bases, with 11 bases of the junction left unmatched. The CDR3 spans 19 residues. CDR3 DNA: TGCGCCAGCAGCCAAGATAGATATAGGGGCGGGAGCTCCTACAATGAGCAGTTCTTC. Protein sequence: CASSQDRYRGGSSYNEQFF.

The chain couples TRBV19 to TRBJ2-7; D might be TRBD1 (5 bases). V was cut by 2 bases and J by 5 bases, with 13 bases left in between. Germline CDR1 and CDR2: LNHDA and SQIVND (reference sequence). The CDR3 sequence is 14 residues long. CDR3 in DNA: TGTGCCAGTAGTATAAAGGCAGGGCCCCACGAGCAGTACTTC. Amino acids: CASSIKAGPHEQYF.

The chain employs TRBV5-4 and TRBJ1-1; D might be TRBD1 (5 bases). Trimming cost V 4 bases and J 5 bases, with 21 bases left between them. The CDR3 totals 16 residues. CDR1 SGHNT and CDR2 YYREEE come from the germline V gene (reference sequence). CDR3 in DNA: TGTGCCAGCAGCCCGGGCACGTCTGGGGCGCGGACTGAAGCTTTCTTT. Translating it yields CASSPGTSGARTEAFF.

The gene calls are TRBV10-3 and TRBJ2-3; D is perhaps TRBD2 (5 bases). Germline CDR1 ENHRY, CDR2 SYGVKD. V was pared by 0 bases and J by 5 bases, with 9 bases between. This CDR3 region has 14 residues. The CDR3, as DNA: TGTGCCATCAGTGAGTCAACCCGGGGAGATACGCAGTATTTT. Amino acids: CAISESTRGDTQYF.

CDR3 sequence reads: CASSYDPGGASPLHF. The CDR3 coding sequence is TGTGCCAGCAGTTACGATCCGGGGGGAGCTTCACCCCTCCACTTT. V and J are TRBV6-6 and TRBJ1-6; D is possibly TRBD1 (5 bases). The CDR3 loop spans 15 amino acids. Between the trimmed V and J ends, which lost 2 bases and 9 bases, there was a span of 14 bases. Per the germline V gene, CDR1 is MNHNY and CDR2 is SVGAGI (reference sequence).

This chain uses TRBV5-1 with TRBJ2-3; 7 positions match TRBD2. V lost 3 bases, J lost 4 bases, and 8 bases stayed unmatched. The germline CDR1 and CDR2 sequences are SGHRS and YFSETQ. This CDR3 comprises 15 residues. This CDR3 reads CASSSFGGSSDTQYF. The CDR3 nucleotides are TGCGCCAGCAGCTCCTTCGGCGGGAGCTCAGATACGCAGTATTTT.

The chain has TRBV5-8 and TRBJ2-1, with TRBD1 matching 8 bases. In germline, CDR1 is SGHTS, CDR2 YDEGEE. V lost 5 bases and J lost 11; bases outside the gene matches: 6. This CDR3 region has 12 residues. This CDR3 reads CASRPRQGKQFF. The CDR3 nucleotides read TGTGCCAGCAGGCCAAGACAGGGGAAGCAGTTCTTC.

The chain employs TRBV2 and TRBJ2-1; no firm D call. Trimming shortened V by 3 bases and J by 7 bases, and 10 bases separated the two germline ends. This CDR3 has 13 residues. Germline V gene sequence: CDR1 SNHLY, CDR2 FYNNEI. The CDR3 loop reads CASSDTSRNEQFF. CDR3 nucleotides: TGTGCCAGCAGTGACACGTCGAGGAATGAGCAGTTCTTC.

This chain connects TRBV6-4 to TRBJ2-6; D may be TRBD1 (5 bases). This CDR3 is built from 17 residues. Germline-derived CDR1 and CDR2 are MRHNA and SNTAGT. Trimming removed 5 bases from V and 0 bases from J, with 14 bases in between. The CDR3 here is CASSPYFQGSGANVLTF. The DNA for the CDR3 is TGTGCCAGCAGTCCGTACTTTCAGGGCTCTGGGGCCAACGTCCTGACTTTC.

The gene calls are TRBV7-2 and TRBJ1-3; TRBD1 is a possible D gene (5 bases). CDR3 size: 15 residues. Germline-derived CDR1 and CDR2 are SGHTA and FQGNSA. V lost 1 base, J lost 4 bases, and 11 bases lay in between. DNA for the CDR3: TGTGCCAGCAGCTTAGGGGCAGGGCCAGGAAACACCATATATTTT. It encodes CASSLGAGPGNTIYF.

Only one count was recorded for this clone. V and J are TRBV7-9 and TRBJ2-5; TRBD2 agrees at 10 bases. V dropped 6 bases and J dropped 4; count of bases not matched to a gene: 5. This CDR3 is 14 amino acids long. CDR1 is SEHNR, CDR2 FQNEAQ, per germline (reference sequence). The CDR3: CASRPGLASETQYF. CDR3 DNA sequence: TGTGCCAGCAGGCCGGGACTAGCGTCAGAGACCCAGTACTTC.

V gene TRBV5-1 combines with J gene TRBJ1-3; 11 bases match TRBD1. The V and J ends lost 0 bases and 4 bases, in that order; junction bases with no gene match: 9. Germline V gene data show CDR1 as SGHRS and CDR2 as YFSETQ. CDR3 length: 18 amino acids. DNA for the CDR3: TGCGCCAGCAGCTTGGCCTCCGGGACAGGGGGGTACGGAAACACCATATATTTT. Encoded protein: CASSLASGTGGYGNTIYF.

The CDR3 nucleotides read TGCGCCAGCAGCGTCAGGGCCCACGAGCAGTACTTC. Translating it yields CASSVRAHEQYF. The chain has TRBV5-1 and TRBJ2-7; tentative D call: TRBD1 (5 bases). The V gene lost 4 bases and the J gene lost 5 bases, with 10 bases spanning the gap. CDR1 and CDR2 from the germline V gene are SGHRS and YFSETQ. The CDR3 loop spans 12 amino acids.

This clone was detected only once. CDR3 nucleotides: TGTGCCAGCAGCCAAGTGGAGGGGGAGCAGTACTTC. This encodes CASSQVEGEQYF. V and J are TRBV14 and TRBJ2-7; D is perhaps TRBD2 (6 bases). The CDR3 has 12 amino acids. V lost 1 base, J lost 7 bases, and 8 bases lay in between. The germline CDR1 and CDR2 sequences are SGHDN and FVKESK.

The CDR3, as DNA: TGTGCCAGCAGCCGCGACGGGACAGAATATGGCTACACCTTC. Translating gives CASSRDGTEYGYTF. The chain is built from TRBV7-3 and TRBJ1-2; 7 bases are shared with TRBD1. After removal of 5 bases from V and 5 bases from J, the junction contained 8 bases not matched to a gene. The germline gives CDR1 SGHTA, CDR2 FQGTGA. CDR3 size: 14 residues.